The T cell receptor (beta chain) under discussion was sequenced for a study of CDR3 diversity in severe acne (dated 2019 in TCRdb). The method behind the library was PCR. Instrument used: Illumina HiSeq 2000. In-frame beta chains were kept once TCRdb had trimmed the public reads at Q25 with fastp and called clones with MiXCR. CDR3 protein duplicates are merged, each entry listing the most common genes and DNA. The sample table records roughly 81,000 distinct CDR3 sequences; around 50% of these occur just once. The top ten clones comprise roughly a tenth of the sample. From a lookup of the germline V gene (reference sequence), CDR1 and CDR2 are SEHNR and FQNEAQ. Relative to germline, V is 5 bases shorter and J is 0 bases shorter, with 10 bases between their ends. The CDR3 has 15 amino acids, counting the end cysteine and phenylalanine. Left in the record is the CDR3 DNA by itself, 45 bases read in frame from the first base.

This clonotype was observed a handful of times. Which antigen it targets is not known. Base qualities are not recorded, but no much larger clone differs from it by a single base. The sequencing sample was made of blood. The chain links TRBV7-9 with TRBJ1-4; a tentative D call is TRBD1 (6 bases match). This receptor was identified in a male donor in good health, serving as a control. The nucleotide sequence reads as follows: TGTGCCAGCAGCCCCCGGACAGCAACTAATGAAAAACTGTTTTTT. Its protein reads: CASSPRTATNEKLFF.